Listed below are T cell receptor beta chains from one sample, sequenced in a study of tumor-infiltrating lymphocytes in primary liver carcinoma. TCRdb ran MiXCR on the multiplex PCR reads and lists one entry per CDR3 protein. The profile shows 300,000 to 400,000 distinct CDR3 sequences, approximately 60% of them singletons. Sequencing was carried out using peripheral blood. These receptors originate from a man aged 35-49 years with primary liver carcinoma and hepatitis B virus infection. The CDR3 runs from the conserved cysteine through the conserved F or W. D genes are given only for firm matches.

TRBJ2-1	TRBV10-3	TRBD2	CVTTPAGGAGGNEQFF
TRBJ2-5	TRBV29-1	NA	CGVTQLDRQETQYF
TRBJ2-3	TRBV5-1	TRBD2	CASLISSGVTDTQYF
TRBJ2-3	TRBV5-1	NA	CASSLVGVDTQYF
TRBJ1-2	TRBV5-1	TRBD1	CASSLVGTGSDYTF
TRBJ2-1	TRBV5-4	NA	CDSRSGTSTYNEQFF
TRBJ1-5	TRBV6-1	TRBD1	CASSRRTGGGENQPQHF
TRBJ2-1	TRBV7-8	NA	CASSLLGGVDYNEQFF
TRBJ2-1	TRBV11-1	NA	CASREGTILSNEQFF
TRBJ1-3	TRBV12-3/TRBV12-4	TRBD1	CASSVGQGRNTIYF
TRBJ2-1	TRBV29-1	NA	CSTNSASSYNEQFF
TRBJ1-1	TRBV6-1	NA	CASSPEQGGAEAFF
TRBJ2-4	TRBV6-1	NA	CASSETDVNIQYF
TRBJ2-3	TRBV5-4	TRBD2	CASSTPGSGRAGDTQYF
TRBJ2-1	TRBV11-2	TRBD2	CASSLSLAGGDEQFF
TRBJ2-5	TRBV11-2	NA	CASSPDGRESETQYF
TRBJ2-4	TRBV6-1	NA	CASSLRGVAKNIQYF
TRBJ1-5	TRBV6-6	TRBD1	CGSSYGTGASNQPQHF
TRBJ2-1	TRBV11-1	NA	CACNSLAGGYNEQFF
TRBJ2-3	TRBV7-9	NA	CVSSPSADTQYF
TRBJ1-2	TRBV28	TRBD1	CASSRDRGSGYTF
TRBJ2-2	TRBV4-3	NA	CASSQDPGNTGELFF
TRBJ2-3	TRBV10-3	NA	CAFNAGNLFSTDTQYF
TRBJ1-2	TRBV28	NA	CASNVDRTDYGYTF
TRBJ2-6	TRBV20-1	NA	CSASQGHSSVANVLTF
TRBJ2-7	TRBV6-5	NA	CASSPGIGFGEQYF
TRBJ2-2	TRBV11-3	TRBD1	CTSSTRDRGRTGELFF
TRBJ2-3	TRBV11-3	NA	CASSLSDGSTDTQYF
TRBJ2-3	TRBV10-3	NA	CAISESRGDTETQYF
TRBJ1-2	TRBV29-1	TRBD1	CSVDRDRVHGYTF
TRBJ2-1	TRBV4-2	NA	CASSQGPAIEQFF
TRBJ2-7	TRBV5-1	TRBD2	CASCLGNLAGIYEQYF